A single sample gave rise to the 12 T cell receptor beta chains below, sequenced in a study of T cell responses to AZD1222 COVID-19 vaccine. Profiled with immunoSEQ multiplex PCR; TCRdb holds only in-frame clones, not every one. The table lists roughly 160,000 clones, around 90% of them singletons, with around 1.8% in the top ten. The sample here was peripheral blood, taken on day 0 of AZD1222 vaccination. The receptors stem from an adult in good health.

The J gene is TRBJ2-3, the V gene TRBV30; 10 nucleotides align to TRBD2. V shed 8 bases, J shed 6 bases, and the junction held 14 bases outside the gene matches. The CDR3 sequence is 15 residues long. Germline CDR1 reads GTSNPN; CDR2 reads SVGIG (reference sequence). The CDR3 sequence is CAHGGPAGGEDTQYF. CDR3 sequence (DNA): TGTGCCCACGGAGGCCCAGCGGGAGGGGAGGATACGCAGTATTTT.

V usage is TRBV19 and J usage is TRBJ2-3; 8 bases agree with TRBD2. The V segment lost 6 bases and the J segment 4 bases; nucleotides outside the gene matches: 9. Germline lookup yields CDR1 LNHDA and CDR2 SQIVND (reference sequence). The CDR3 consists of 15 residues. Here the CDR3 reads CASSTGTRRPDTQYF. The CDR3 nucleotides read TGTGCCAGTAGCACCGGGACTAGAAGGCCAGATACGCAGTATTTT.

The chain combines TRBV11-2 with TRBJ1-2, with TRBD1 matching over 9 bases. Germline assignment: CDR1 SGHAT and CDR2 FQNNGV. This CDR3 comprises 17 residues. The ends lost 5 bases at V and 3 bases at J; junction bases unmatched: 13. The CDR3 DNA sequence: TGTGCCAGCAGCCCCACGGACAGGGGCGAAAAGGACTATGGCTACACCTTC. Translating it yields CASSPTDRGEKDYGYTF.

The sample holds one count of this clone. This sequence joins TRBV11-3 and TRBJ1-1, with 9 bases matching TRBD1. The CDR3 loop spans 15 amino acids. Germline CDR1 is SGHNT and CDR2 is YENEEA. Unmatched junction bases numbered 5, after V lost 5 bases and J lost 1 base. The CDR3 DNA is TGTGCCAGCAGCGCGACAGGGGGGTCGAACACTGAAGCTTTCTTT. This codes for CASSATGGSNTEAFF.

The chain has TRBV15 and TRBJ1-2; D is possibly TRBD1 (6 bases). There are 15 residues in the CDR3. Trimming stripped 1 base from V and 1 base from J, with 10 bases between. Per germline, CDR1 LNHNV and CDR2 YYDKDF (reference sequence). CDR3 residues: CATSRGRGINYGYTF. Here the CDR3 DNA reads TGTGCCACCAGCAGAGGCAGGGGAATTAACTATGGCTACACCTTC. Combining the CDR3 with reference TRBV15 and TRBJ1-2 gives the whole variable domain DAMVIQNPRYQVTQFGKPVTLSCSQTLNHNVMYWYQQKSSQAPKLLFHYYDKDFNNEADTPDNFQSRRPNTSFCFLDIRSPGLGDTAMYLCATSRGRGINYGYTFGSGTRLTVV.

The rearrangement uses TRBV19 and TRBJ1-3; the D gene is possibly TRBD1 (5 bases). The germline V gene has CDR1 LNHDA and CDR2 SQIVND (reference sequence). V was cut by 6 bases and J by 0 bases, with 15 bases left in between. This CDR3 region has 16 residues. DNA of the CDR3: TGTGCCAGTAGCCCCCGGGGGGGATCCTCTGGAAACACCATATATTTT. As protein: CASSPRGGSSGNTIYF. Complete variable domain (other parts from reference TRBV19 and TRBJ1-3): DGGITQSPKYLFRKEGQNVTLSCEQNLNHDAMYWYRQDPGQGLRLIYYSQIVNDFQKGDIAEGYSVSREKKESFPLTVTSAQKNPTAFYLCASSPRGGSSGNTIYFGEGSWLTVV.

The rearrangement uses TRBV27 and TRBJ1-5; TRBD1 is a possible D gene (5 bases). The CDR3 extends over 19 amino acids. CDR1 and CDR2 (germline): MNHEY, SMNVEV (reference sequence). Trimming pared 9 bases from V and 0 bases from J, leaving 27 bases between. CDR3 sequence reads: CARTTLQERARDSNQPQHF. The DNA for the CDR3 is TGTGCCAGGACCACGTTGCAGGAAAGGGCCAGGGATAGCAATCAGCCCCAGCATTTT.

DNA of the CDR3: TGTGCCAGCAGTTACGGGACAGGCTACGAGCAGTACTTC. It encodes CASSYGTGYEQYF. V gene TRBV6-5 combines with J gene TRBJ2-7, with 8 positions matching TRBD1. This CDR3 region has 13 residues. The ends lost 2 bases at V and 3 bases at J; junction bases unmatched: 0. The germline CDR1 and CDR2 sequences are MNHEY and SVGAGI.

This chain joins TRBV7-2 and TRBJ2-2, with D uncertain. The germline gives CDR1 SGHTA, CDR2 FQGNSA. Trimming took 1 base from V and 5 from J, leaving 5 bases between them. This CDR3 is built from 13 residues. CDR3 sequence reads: CASSLDETGELFF. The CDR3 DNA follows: TGTGCCAGCAGCTTAGATGAGACCGGGGAGCTGTTTTTT. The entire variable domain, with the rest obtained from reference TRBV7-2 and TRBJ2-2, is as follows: GAGVSQSPSNKVTEKGKDVELRCDPISGHTALYWYRQSLGQGLEFLIYFQGNSAPDKSGLPSDRFSAERTGGSVSTLTIQRTQQEDSAVYLCASSLDETGELFFGEGSRLTVL.

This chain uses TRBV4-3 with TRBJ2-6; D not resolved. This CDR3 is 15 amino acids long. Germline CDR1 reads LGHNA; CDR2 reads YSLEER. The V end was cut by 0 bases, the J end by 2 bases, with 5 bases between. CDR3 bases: TGCGCCAGCAGCCAAGATTTAGCTGGGGCCAACGTCCTGACTTTC. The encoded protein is CASSQDLAGANVLTF.

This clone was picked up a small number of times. The CDR3 DNA reads TGCGCCAGCACCAATATACAGGGTTACAATGAGCAGTTCTTC. It yields the protein CASTNIQGYNEQFF. The V gene is TRBV5-1, the J gene TRBJ2-1, with D maybe TRBD1 (6 bases). The length of the CDR3 is 14 residues. Germline V lookup: CDR1 SGHRS, CDR2 YFSETQ. V was pared by 6 bases and J by 4 bases, with 14 bases between.

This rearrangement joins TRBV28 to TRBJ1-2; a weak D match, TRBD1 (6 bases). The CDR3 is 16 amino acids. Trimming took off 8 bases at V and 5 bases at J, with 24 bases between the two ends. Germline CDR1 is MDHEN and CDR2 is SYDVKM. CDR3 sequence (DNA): TGTGCCAGCGCGGGCATGGGGAAAACAGGGACGTATGGCTACACCTTC. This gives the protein CASAGMGKTGTYGYTF.